A single sample is the source of the 16 T cell receptor beta chains below, sequenced in a study of beta chain features in type 1 diabetes. Isolated RNA was reverse transcribed in full, so expressed TCRB transcripts were sequenced. Only in-frame clones appear in the TCRdb table, and some are missing; sequencing was by immunoSEQ multiplex PCR. The sample consists of 330,000 or so clones, around 19% of them appearing once. Sequencing was done on a sample of naive CD4+ T cells from blood. The receptors shown here come from a woman between 18 and 29 years old in good health.

A remark on this clone: Additional DNA sequences in this sample encode the identical CDR3. The genes are TRBV20-1 and TRBJ2-1, with no clear D. The CDR3 sequence is 10 residues long. Between the trimmed V and J ends, which lost 2 bases and 8 bases, there was a span of 4 bases. The germline V gene has CDR1 DFQATT and CDR2 SNEGSKA (reference sequence). CDR3 loop: CSARRDEQFF. The CDR3 nucleotides are TGCAGTGCTAGACGAGATGAGCAGTTCTTC.

CDR3 DNA sequence: TGTGCCAGCAGCCAACAGGGGGCCGAAGAGCAGTACTTC. Protein sequence: CASSQQGAEEQYF. The chain combines TRBV7-9 with TRBJ2-7, with TRBD1 identical over 9 bases. This CDR3 is built from 13 residues. Germline-derived CDR1 and CDR2 are SEHNR and FQNEAQ (reference sequence). V lost 5 bases and J lost 7; bases outside the gene matches: 6.

V gene TRBV25-1 combines with J gene TRBJ1-5; possible D gene TRBD1, 6 bases. The germline CDR1 and CDR2 sequences are MGHDK and SYGVNS. The CDR3 loop spans 15 amino acids. V was clipped by 2 bases and J by 7 bases, with 15 bases between them. CDR3 sequence reads: CASSENVGAGQPQHF. The CDR3 bases are TGTGCCAGCAGTGAAAACGTGGGGGCGGGCCAGCCCCAGCATTTT.

The chain employs TRBV19 and TRBJ1-2; a possible D gene is TRBD1 (5 bases). With 8 bases removed from V and 3 bases from J, the gap between germline ends came to 13 bases. Germline V CDR1 and CDR2: LNHDA, SQIVND (reference sequence). CDR3 length: 13 residues. Here the CDR3 DNA reads TGTGCCAGTGCAGGGATGGGGCACTATGGCTACACCTTC. This encodes CASAGMGHYGYTF.

The chain links TRBV18 to TRBJ2-3; TRBD2 matches 8 bases. V trimming: 4 bases; J trimming: 2 bases; junction bases outside the gene matches: 2. CDR1 and CDR2 from the germline V gene are KGHSH and LQKENI. The CDR3 has 14 amino acids. The CDR3 loop is CASSQTSATDTQYF. The CDR3 DNA follows: TGTGCCAGCTCACAGACTAGCGCCACAGATACGCAGTATTTT.

The chain combines TRBV2 with TRBJ2-1; D perhaps matches TRBD1 (6 bases). The CDR3 has 12 residues. V was pared by 7 bases and J by 9 bases, with 13 bases between. Germline loops: CDR1 SNHLY, CDR2 FYNNEI. The CDR3 reads CASKGEGREQFF. Written as DNA, the CDR3 is TGTGCCAGCAAGGGGGAAGGACGTGAGCAGTTCTTC.

This chain links TRBV7-2 with TRBJ2-3; TRBD2 agrees at 15 bases. The germline CDR1 and CDR2 sequences are SGHTA and FQGNSA. V was clipped by 2 bases and J by 6 bases; unmatched bases: 3. This CDR3 is 16 amino acids long. The CDR3, as DNA: TGTGCCAGCAGCTTATCCGGGACTAGCGGGAGGGATACGCAGTATTTT. This encodes CASSLSGTSGRDTQYF.

This clone has only a few counts. The CDR3 region has the DNA TGTGCCAGCTCACCAAGGCAGGGAGGTAACCCCTACGAGCAGTACTTC. It is translated as CASSPRQGGNPYEQYF. The rearrangement links TRBV18 to TRBJ2-7; D possibly corresponds to TRBD2 (6 bases). The V gene lost 2 bases and the J gene lost 2 bases, with 16 bases spanning the gap. Germline-derived CDR1 and CDR2 are KGHSH and LQKENI. This CDR3 region has 16 residues.

Comment on this clone: The same CDR3 is also encoded by other DNA sequences in this sample. V and J are TRBV18 and TRBJ2-1, with TRBD1 matching 7 bases. There are 15 residues in the CDR3. Germline V gene lookup returns CDR1 KGHSH and CDR2 LQKENI. Germline trimming cut 3 bases from V and 3 bases from J; bases unmatched to any gene: 5. The CDR3 sequence: CASSPSAGGYNEQFF. CDR3 DNA sequence: TGTGCCAGCTCACCGTCGGCAGGGGGCTACAATGAGCAGTTCTTC. Full variable domain (outside the CDR3, taken from reference TRBV18 and TRBJ2-1): NAGVMQNPRHLVRRRGQEARLRCSPMKGHSHVYWYRQLPEEGLKFMVYLQKENIIDESGMPKERFSAEFPKEGPSILRIQQVVRGDSAAYFCASSPSAGGYNEQFFGPGTRLTVL.

This chain links TRBV7-2 with TRBJ2-7; 10 positions match TRBD2. This CDR3 spans 19 amino acids. J lost 0 bases, V lost 5 bases, and 16 bases had no gene match. Looked up from germline, CDR1 is SGHTA and CDR2 is FQGNSA. In nucleotides, the CDR3 is TGTGCCAGCAGCCGGTTTAGTTTTGGACTAGCGGCAAACTCCTACGAGCAGTACTTC. It encodes CASSRFSFGLAANSYEQYF.

This clone has just a few counts. J is TRBJ2-1 and V is TRBV20-1, with no clear D. Trimming removed 3 bases at V and 11 bases at J, with 8 bases between. Germline V gene sequence: CDR1 DFQATT, CDR2 SNEGSKA (reference sequence). The CDR3 totals 10 residues. CDR3 in DNA: TGCAGTGCTAGCCTAGACCAGCAGTTCTTC. It codes for CSASLDQQFF.

This rearrangement joins TRBV4-1 to TRBJ1-5; D is possibly TRBD1 (5 bases). The germline CDR1 and CDR2 sequences are MGHRA and YSYEKL. CDR3 length: 17 amino acids. V dropped 1 base and J dropped 0 bases, with 13 bases sitting between them. In nucleotides, the CDR3 is TGCGCCAGCAGCCAAGTTTCAGGGAGGGATAGCAATCAGCCCCAGCATTTT. Encoded protein: CASSQVSGRDSNQPQHF.

This clone was found a few times. This CDR3 is also generated by other DNA sequences in the sample. The chain recombines TRBV5-1 with TRBJ2-5; TRBD1 might be the D (5 bases). Trimming pared 4 bases from V and 2 bases from J, leaving 6 bases between. CDR3 size: 12 residues. Germline V CDR1 and CDR2: SGHRS, YFSETQ. CDR3 region: CASSDSQETQYF. CDR3 coding DNA: TGCGCCAGCAGCGACAGTCAAGAGACCCAGTACTTC.

This chain uses TRBV25-1 with TRBJ2-7; 11 bases match TRBD2. The germline CDR1 and CDR2 sequences are MGHDK and SYGVNS. V was clipped by 4 bases and J by 7 bases; unmatched bases: 3. CDR3 length: 13 residues. The CDR3 DNA reads as TGTGCCAGCAGTGCGACTAGCGGGACTGAGCAGTACTTC. It specifies CASSATSGTEQYF.

The chain combines TRBV30 with TRBJ2-7; TRBD2 agrees at 9 bases. The CDR3 length is 15 residues. CDR1 is GTSNPN, CDR2 SVGIG, per germline (reference sequence). Losses at the gene ends were 4 bases for V and 6 bases for J; bases not matched to a gene: 13. CDR3 loop: CAWTLAGTVMGEQYF. In DNA, the CDR3 is TGTGCCTGGACGCTAGCGGGAACCGTGATGGGCGAGCAGTACTTC.

The chain employs TRBV5-1 and TRBJ1-1; no reliable D call. The germline V and J ends were trimmed by 0 bases and 0 bases, with 9 bases remaining between them. Germline CDR1 is SGHRS and CDR2 is YFSETQ. This CDR3 comprises 15 residues. The CDR3 reads CASSLGVRLNTEAFF. CDR3 nucleotides: TGCGCCAGCAGCTTGGGAGTCAGGTTGAACACTGAAGCTTTCTTT.